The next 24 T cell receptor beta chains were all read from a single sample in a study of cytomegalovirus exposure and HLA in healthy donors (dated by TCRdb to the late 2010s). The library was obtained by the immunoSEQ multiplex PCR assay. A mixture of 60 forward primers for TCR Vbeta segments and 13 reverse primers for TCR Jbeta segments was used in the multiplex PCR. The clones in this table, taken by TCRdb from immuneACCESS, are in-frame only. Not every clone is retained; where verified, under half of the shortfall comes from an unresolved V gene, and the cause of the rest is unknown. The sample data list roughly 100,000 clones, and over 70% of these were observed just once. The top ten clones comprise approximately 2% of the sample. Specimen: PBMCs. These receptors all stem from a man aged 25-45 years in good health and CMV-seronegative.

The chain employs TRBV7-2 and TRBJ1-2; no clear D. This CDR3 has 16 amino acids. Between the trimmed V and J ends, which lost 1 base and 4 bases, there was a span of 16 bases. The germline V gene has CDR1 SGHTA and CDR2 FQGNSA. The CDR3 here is CASSLDITAASYGYTF. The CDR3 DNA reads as TGTGCCAGCAGCTTAGACATCACCGCGGCCAGCTATGGCTACACCTTC.

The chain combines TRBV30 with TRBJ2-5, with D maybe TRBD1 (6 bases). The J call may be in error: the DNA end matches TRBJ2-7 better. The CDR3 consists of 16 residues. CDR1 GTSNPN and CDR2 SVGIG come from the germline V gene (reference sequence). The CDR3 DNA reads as TGTGCCTGGATACACAGGGCCTTTTCGAGCTCCTACGAGCAGTACTTC. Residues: CAWIHRAFSSSYEQYF.

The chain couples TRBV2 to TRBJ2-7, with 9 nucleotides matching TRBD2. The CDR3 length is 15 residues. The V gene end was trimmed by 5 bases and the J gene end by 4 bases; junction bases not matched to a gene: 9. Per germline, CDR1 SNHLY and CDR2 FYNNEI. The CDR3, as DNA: TGTGCCAGCAGTTTCCGGGGTAGCGGGAGTTACGAGCAGTACTTC. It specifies CASSFRGSGSYEQYF.

The CDR3 DNA sequence: TGTGCCAGCAGCTTTGCGGGAGGGGGCTACGAGCAGTACTTC. This sequence encodes CASSFAGGGYEQYF. This chain links TRBV7-2 with TRBJ2-7, with 9 bases matching TRBD2. V lost 3 bases and J lost 3; bases outside the gene matches: 3. Looked up from germline, CDR1 is SGHTA and CDR2 is FQGNSA. This CDR3 region has 14 residues.

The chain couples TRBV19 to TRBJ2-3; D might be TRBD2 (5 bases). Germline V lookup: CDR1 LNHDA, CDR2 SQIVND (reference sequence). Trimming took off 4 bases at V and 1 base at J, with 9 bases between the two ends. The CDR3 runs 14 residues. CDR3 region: CASSTLEGTDTQYF. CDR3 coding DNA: TGTGCCAGTAGTACGCTGGAGGGCACAGATACGCAGTATTTT.

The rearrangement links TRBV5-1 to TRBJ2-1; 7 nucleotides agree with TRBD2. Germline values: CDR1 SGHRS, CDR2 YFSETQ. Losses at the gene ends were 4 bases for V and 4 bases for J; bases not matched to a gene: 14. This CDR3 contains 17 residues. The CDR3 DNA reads TGCGCCAGCAGCCCGCAAGGGAGCGGGGCAACTTACAATGAGCAGTTCTTC. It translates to CASSPQGSGATYNEQFF.

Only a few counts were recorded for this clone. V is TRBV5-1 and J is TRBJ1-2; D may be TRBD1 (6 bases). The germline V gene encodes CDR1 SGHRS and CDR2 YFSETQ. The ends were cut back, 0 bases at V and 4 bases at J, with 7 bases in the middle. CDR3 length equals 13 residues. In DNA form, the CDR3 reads TGCGCCAGCAGCTTGGAGGACAGCTATGGCTACACCTTC. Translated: CASSLEDSYGYTF.

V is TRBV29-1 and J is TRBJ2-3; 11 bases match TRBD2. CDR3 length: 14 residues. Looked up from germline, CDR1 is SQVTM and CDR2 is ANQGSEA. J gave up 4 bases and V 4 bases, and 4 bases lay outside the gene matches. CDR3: CSVVLAGEADTQYF. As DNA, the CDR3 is TGCAGCGTTGTACTAGCGGGAGAGGCAGATACGCAGTATTTT.

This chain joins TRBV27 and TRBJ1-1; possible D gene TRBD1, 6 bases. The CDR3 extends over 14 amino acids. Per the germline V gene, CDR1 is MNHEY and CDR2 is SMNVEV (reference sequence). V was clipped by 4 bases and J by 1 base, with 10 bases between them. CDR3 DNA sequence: TGTGCCAGCAGTTCCCTGACAGGGAACACTGAAGCTTTCTTT. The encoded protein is CASSSLTGNTEAFF.

CDR3 sequence: CSATDNDQYF. CDR3 sequence (DNA): TGCAGTGCAACCGACAACGACCAGTACTTC. The gene calls are TRBV20-1 and TRBJ2-5; no clear D. This CDR3 spans 10 amino acids. Germline V gene lookup returns CDR1 DFQATT and CDR2 SNEGSKA (reference sequence). V was trimmed by 6 bases and J by 10 bases, leaving 12 bases between them.

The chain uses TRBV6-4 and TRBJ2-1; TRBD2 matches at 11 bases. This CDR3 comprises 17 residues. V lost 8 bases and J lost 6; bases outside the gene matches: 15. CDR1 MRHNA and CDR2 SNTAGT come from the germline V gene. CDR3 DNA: TGTGCCAGCGCCCCGGGGCTAGCGGGGGGCCGTCTCAATGAGCAGTTCTTC. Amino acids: CASAPGLAGGRLNEQFF.

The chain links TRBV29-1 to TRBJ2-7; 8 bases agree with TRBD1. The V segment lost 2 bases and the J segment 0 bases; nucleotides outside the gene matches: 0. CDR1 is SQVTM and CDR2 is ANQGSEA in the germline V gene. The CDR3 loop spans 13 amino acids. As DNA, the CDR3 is TGCAGCGTTGAACAGGGGGCCTCCTACGAGCAGTACTTC. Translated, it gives CSVEQGASYEQYF.

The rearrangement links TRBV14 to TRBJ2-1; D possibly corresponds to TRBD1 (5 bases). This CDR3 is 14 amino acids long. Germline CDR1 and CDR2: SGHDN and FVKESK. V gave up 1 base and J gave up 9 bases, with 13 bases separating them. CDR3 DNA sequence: TGTGCCAGCAGCCAAGTGGGGCCGATTTTTGAGCAGTTCTTC. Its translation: CASSQVGPIFEQFF.

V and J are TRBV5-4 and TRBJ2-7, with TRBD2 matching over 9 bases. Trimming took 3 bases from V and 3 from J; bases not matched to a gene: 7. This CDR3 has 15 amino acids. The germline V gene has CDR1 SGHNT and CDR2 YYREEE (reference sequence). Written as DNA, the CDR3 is TGTGCCAGCAGCTCCCAAGCGGGGGGAAGCTACGAGCAGTACTTC. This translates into CASSSQAGGSYEQYF.

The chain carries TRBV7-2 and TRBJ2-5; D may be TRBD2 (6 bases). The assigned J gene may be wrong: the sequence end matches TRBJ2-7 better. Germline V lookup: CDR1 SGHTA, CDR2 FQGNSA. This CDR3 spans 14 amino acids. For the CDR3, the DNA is TGTGCCAGCAGCCTTACGTTGACTAGCTACGAGCAGTACTTC. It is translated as CASSLTLTSYEQYF.

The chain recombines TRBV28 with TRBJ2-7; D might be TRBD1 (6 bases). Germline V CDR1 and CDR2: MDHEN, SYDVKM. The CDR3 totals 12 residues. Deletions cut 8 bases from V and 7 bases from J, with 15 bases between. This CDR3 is CASRTGFKEQYF. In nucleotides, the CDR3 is TGTGCCAGCCGCACAGGGTTCAAGGAGCAGTACTTC.

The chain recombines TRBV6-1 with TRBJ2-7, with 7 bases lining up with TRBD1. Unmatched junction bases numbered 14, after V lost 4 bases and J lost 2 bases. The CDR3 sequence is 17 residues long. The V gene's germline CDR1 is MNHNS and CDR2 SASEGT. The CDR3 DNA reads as TGTGCCAGCAGTGGCCTAGGGACAGCCGGAGCCGCCTACGAGCAGTACTTC. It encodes CASSGLGTAGAAYEQYF.

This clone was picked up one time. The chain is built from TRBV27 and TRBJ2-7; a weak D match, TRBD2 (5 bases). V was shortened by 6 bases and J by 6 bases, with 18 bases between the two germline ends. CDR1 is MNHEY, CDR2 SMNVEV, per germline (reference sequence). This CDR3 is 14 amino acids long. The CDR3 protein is CASSRAIEGTEQYF. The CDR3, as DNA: TGTGCCAGCAGCCGGGCGATTGAGGGTACCGAGCAGTACTTC.

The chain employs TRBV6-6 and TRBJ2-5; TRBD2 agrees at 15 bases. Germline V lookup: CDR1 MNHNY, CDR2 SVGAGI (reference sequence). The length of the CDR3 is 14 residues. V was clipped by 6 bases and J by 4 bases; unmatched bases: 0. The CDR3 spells CASRGLAGGETQYF. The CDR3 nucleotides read TGTGCCAGCAGGGGACTAGCGGGAGGAGAGACCCAGTACTTC.

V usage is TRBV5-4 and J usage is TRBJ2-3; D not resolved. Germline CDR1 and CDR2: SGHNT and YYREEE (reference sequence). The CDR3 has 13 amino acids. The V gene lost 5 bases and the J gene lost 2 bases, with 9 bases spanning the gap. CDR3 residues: CASSLPNTDTQYF. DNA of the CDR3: TGTGCCAGCAGTCTACCCAACACAGATACGCAGTATTTT.

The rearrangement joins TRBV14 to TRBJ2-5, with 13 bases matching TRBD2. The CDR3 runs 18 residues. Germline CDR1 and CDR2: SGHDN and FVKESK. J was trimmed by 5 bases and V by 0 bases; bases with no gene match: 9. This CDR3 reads CASSQDRLAGGWGETQYF. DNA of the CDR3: TGTGCCAGCAGCCAAGATCGACTAGCGGGAGGATGGGGGGAGACCCAGTACTTC.

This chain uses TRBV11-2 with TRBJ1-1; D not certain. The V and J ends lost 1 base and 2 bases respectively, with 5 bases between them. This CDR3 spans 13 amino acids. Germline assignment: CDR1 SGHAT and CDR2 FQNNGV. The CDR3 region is CASSLVGNTEAFF. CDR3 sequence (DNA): TGTGCCAGCAGCTTAGTCGGTAACACTGAAGCTTTCTTT. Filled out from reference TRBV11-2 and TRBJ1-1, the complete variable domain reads EAGVAQSPRYKIIEKRQSVAFWCNPISGHATLYWYQQILGQGPKLLIQFQNNGVVDDSQLPKDRFSAERLKGVDSTLKIQPAKLEDSAVYLCASSLVGNTEAFFGQGTRLTVV.

CDR3 in DNA: TGTGCCCCCCAACCCCGGGGGGGGACCGGGGAGCTGTTTTTT. This sequence encodes CAPQPRGGTGELFF. The chain employs TRBV30 and TRBJ2-2; 8 bases are a match to TRBD2. CDR1 GTSNPN and CDR2 SVGIG come from the germline V gene (reference sequence). V lost 8 bases, J lost 5 bases, and 10 bases stayed unmatched. This CDR3 has 14 amino acids.

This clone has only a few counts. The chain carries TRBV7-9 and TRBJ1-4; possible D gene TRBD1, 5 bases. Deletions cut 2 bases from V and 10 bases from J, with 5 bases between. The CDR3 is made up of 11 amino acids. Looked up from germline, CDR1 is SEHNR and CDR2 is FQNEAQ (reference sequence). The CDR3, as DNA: TGTGCCAGCAGCTTAAGGGGAAAACTGTTTTTT. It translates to CASSLRGKLFF.